These T cell receptor beta chains were read from a single sample in a study of T cells in pancreatic ductal adenocarcinoma. The assay was immunoSEQ multiplex PCR, and TCRdb's table has in-frame clones only and misses some. The table records around 10,000 clones, 67% of them present only once. Sequencing was carried out using pancreatic tumor tissue. Receptor source: a human donor with pancreatic ductal adenocarcinoma. Both conserved end residues are part of each CDR3. D genes are given only for firm matches. For some rows the clone size is stated as once, few or many, or as a class when expanded; others skip it.

abundance | j_gene | d_gene | v_gene | CDR3nt | CDR3aa
NA | TRBJ2-3 | TRBD1 | TRBV27 | TGTGCCAGCAGCCCTTCCCCCGGGACAGGCACAGATACGCAGTATTTT | CASSPSPGTGTDTQYF
NA | TRBJ2-7 | TRBD2 | TRBV5-1 | TGCGCCAGCAGCTTCGACAGCGGGAGGTATGGAGAGCAGTACTTC | CASSFDSGRYGEQYF
few | TRBJ1-5 | NA | TRBV5-1 | TGCGCCAGCAGCTTGGGGGGGACTAGCAATCAGCCCCAGCATTTT | CASSLGGTSNQPQHF
NA | TRBJ2-1 | NA | TRBV5-1 | TGCGCCTCGGGAGAGGGTACATACAATGAGCAGTTCTTC | CASGEGTYNEQFF
NA | TRBJ2-7 | TRBD1 | TRBV2 | TGTGCCAGCAGACGAACAGGGGCCTCCTACGAGCAGTACTTC | CASRRTGASYEQYF
NA | TRBJ2-7 | TRBD2 | TRBV2 | TGTGCCAGCTTCGTCCGGCGGGAGTCTCCCTACGAGCAGTACTTC | CASFVRRESPYEQYF
few | TRBJ2-7 | NA | TRBV10-1 | TGCGCCAGCAGTGAGTCTTTTGCCGGGCTAAACGAGCAGTACTTC | CASSESFAGLNEQYF
NA | TRBJ2-5 | NA | TRBV6-6 | TGTGCCAGCAGTTACTCTTGGGAGACCCAGTACTTC | CASSYSWETQYF
NA | TRBJ1-1 | NA | TRBV9 | TGTGCCAGCAGCGACGGTTGGATAAACACTGAAGCTTTCTTT | CASSDGWINTEAFF
NA | TRBJ1-2 | TRBD1 | TRBV5-4 | TGTGCCAGCAGCCCGGGGACAGGGAAAGACTATGGCTACACCTTC | CASSPGTGKDYGYTF